The rows below give T cell receptor beta chains drawn from one sample of a study of T cell changes during pregnancy in multiple sclerosis. Here immunoSEQ multiplex PCR was the method, and the copy in TCRdb shows in-frame clones only, minus some. Found here are more than 55,000 clones, 90% to 95% of them singletons; the top ten hold 1% to 1.5%. The sample in question was peripheral blood, obtained after pregnancy. Every receptor here comes from a female donor in good health, enrolled as a control in a pregnancy study. The CDR3 runs from the conserved cysteine through the conserved F or W. The D gene is left open where the match is weak. Size is stated for part of the rows, as once, few or many counts, or as a class when the clone is expanded.

J | D | size | V | DNA | CDR3
TRBJ2-3 | TRBD1 | - | TRBV30 | TGTGCCTGGTCCGGGACAGGGTACCATCCAGATACGCAGTATTTT | CAWSGTGYHPDTQYF
TRBJ2-7 | - | - | TRBV19 | TGTGCCAGTAGTATGGGTAATGCAGGACTACACTACGAGCAGTACTTC | CASSMGNAGLHYEQYF
TRBJ2-7 | - | - | TRBV4-2 | TGTGCCAGCAGCTTACGAGTAGGAGCGGGGACACACGAGCAGTACTTC | CASSLRVGAGTHEQYF
TRBJ2-7 | - | - | TRBV5-1 | TGCGCCAGCAGCGAACAGGGAGGGTTTTCTTACGAGCAGTACTTC | CASSEQGGFSYEQYF
TRBJ2-5 | - | - | TRBV7-9 | TGTGCCAGCAGCACTGGACGGACGGGGGAGACCCAGTACTTC | CASSTGRTGETQYF
TRBJ1-2 | TRBD1 | - | TRBV5-4 | TGTGCCAGCAGCTTAGGACAGGGGTACTATGGCTACACCTTC | CASSLGQGYYGYTF
TRBJ2-7 | - | - | TRBV11-2 | TGTGCCAGCAGCTTAGTGGCGGGCGCCGCCTACGAGCAGTACTTC | CASSLVAGAAYEQYF
TRBJ2-7 | TRBD1 | - | TRBV7-2 | TGTGCCAGCAGCTTATCCAGGGGGAATGGGGAGCAGTACTTC | CASSLSRGNGEQYF
TRBJ1-1 | - | once | TRBV19 | TGTGCCAGTAGTCCCCGGTTTCCGTACACTGAAGCTTTCTTT | CASSPRFPYTEAFF
TRBJ2-7 | TRBD1 | - | TRBV7-2 | TGTGCCAGCAGCTTATGGGACAGTACCTACGAGCAGTACTTC | CASSLWDSTYEQYF
TRBJ2-3 | - | once | TRBV27 | TGTGCCAGCAGTCCCGGGTCTTCTGTTACAGATACGCAGTATTTT | CASSPGSSVTDTQYF
TRBJ2-7 | TRBD1 | - | TRBV6-5 | TGTGCCAGCAGGCCGGGACAGGGTTTCCACGAGCAGTACTTC | CASRPGQGFHEQYF
TRBJ1-2 | - | - | TRBV7-2 | TGTGCCAGCAGCCCCAGTCCCTATGGCTACACCTTC | CASSPSPYGYTF
TRBJ2-5 | TRBD2 | - | TRBV11-3 | TGTGCCAGCAGCGTGGGAAAGGGTCTAGCGGCAGGAGAGACCCAGTACTTC | CASSVGKGLAAGETQYF
TRBJ2-7 | - | - | TRBV30 | TGTGCCTGGAGTGTACTAGGTTTCAACGAGCAGTACTTC | CAWSVLGFNEQYF
TRBJ2-1 | TRBD1 | - | TRBV5-4 | TGTGCCAGCAGCTTAGCCGGGACAGGCTCCTACAATGAGCAGTTCTTC | CASSLAGTGSYNEQFF
TRBJ2-3 | - | - | TRBV30 | TGTGCCTGGAGCCCAAAGCTCAGGGGTGATACGCAGTATTTT | CAWSPKLRGDTQYF
TRBJ2-1 | TRBD2 | - | TRBV18 | TGTGCCAGCTCACCATCCAGCGGGGGGGCTCGCTCCTACAATGAGCAGTTCTTC | CASSPSSGGARSYNEQFF
TRBJ1-2 | - | - | TRBV7-8 | TGTGCCAGCAGTGGTATTCAGGGGCTGGGCGGCTACACCTTC | CASSGIQGLGGYTF
TRBJ1-2 | - | - | TRBV5-4 | TGTGCCAGCAGCACACACCTCGGGGGTCATAGGTATGGCTACACCTTC | CASSTHLGGHRYGYTF